Listed below are T cell receptor beta chains from one sample, sequenced in a study of blood T cell repertoires in COVID-19. TCRdb's copy holds only in-frame clones and misses some; the assay was immunoSEQ multiplex PCR. The profile shows 110,000 or so clones, roughly 75% of them singletons. The specimen sequenced was peripheral blood. The receptors originated from a human donor in a cohort sampled during active or convalescent COVID-19. The CDR3 runs from the conserved cysteine through the conserved F or W. Each record gives: CDR3 DNA, CDR3 protein, V gene, clone size, J gene, D gene. The D gene is left open where the match is weak. The size of a clone is reported for some rows only, either as once, few or many, or as a class for expanded clones.

TGTGCCAGCCGCCGGGGGACAGTCCGCTCTGGAAACACCATATATTTT,CASRRGTVRSGNTIYF,TRBV2,-,TRBJ1-3,TRBD1
TGTGCCAGCAGTGCTCCAACTAGCGGGAGGGCCAATGAGCAGTTCTTC,CASSAPTSGRANEQFF,TRBV28,-,TRBJ2-1,TRBD2
TGTGCCAGCAGCTTACAGACAGGCATATTCCCCTACGAGCAGTACTTC,CASSLQTGIFPYEQYF,TRBV7-2,-,TRBJ2-7,-
TGTGCCAGCAGGATGGGACTGGTGAGCTCCTACGAGCAGTACTTC,CASRMGLVSSYEQYF,TRBV27,-,TRBJ2-7,-
TGCAGCGTTGGTAGCGGGAGCACTGCCAAAAACATTCAGTACTTC,CSVGSGSTAKNIQYF,TRBV29-1,-,TRBJ2-4,TRBD2
TGTGCCAGCAGCCTGACAGGCTACAATGAGCAGTTCTTC,CASSLTGYNEQFF,TRBV7-3,-,TRBJ2-1,-
TGTGCCAGCAGCTTAAGCTCTGCCCCCCAGGGGGCTAACTATGGCTACACCTTC,CASSLSSAPQGANYGYTF,TRBV7-2,few,TRBJ1-2,TRBD1
TGTGCCATCAGTGCAGGCCAAGAGACCCAGTACTTC,CAISAGQETQYF,TRBV10-3,-,TRBJ2-5,-
TGTGCCAGCAGCTCCCCGCTGAGGCCCTACGAGCAGTACTTC,CASSSPLRPYEQYF,TRBV7-3,-,TRBJ2-7,-
TGTGCCAGCAGGCGGGACAGGGCGAACACTGAAGCTTTCTTT,CASRRDRANTEAFF,TRBV2,-,TRBJ1-1,TRBD1
TGTGCCAGCAGCTTCAACGTTATTCAGAGGGGGCGGCGGAACACTGAAGCTTTCTTT,CASSFNVIQRGRRNTEAFF,TRBV11-2,-,TRBJ1-1,TRBD1
TGTGCCGGGACAGGGGGGAATGAGCAGTTCTTC,CAGTGGNEQFF,TRBV11-2,-,TRBJ2-1,TRBD1
TGTGCCAGCAGTTACACCAACCTCGTTTGGGGGGAGAACACTGAAGCTTTCTTT,CASSYTNLVWGENTEAFF,TRBV6-2/TRBV6-3,-,TRBJ1-1,-
TGTGCCAGCAGCAAAACTAGCGGGGGGCTTCAAGAGACCCAGTACTTC,CASSKTSGGLQETQYF,TRBV5-4,-,TRBJ2-5,TRBD2
TGTGCCAGCAGCAAACGACCCCTCGGGACCGGGGAGCTGTTTTTT,CASSKRPLGTGELFF,TRBV6-5,-,TRBJ2-2,-
TGTGCCAGCAGTTACATGGCCAGTTCCCGCTACGAGCAGTACTTC,CASSYMASSRYEQYF,TRBV6-2/TRBV6-3,once,TRBJ2-7,-
TGTGCCAGCAGCCCGGGGATACGGTCTGGCAATCAGCCCCAGCATTTT,CASSPGIRSGNQPQHF,TRBV3-1/TRBV3-2,once,TRBJ1-5,-
TGTGCCAGCAGTCCACAGACGCTTCAAAATCTCTATGGCTACACCTTC,CASSPQTLQNLYGYTF,TRBV2,once,TRBJ1-2,-
TGTGCCAGCAGCGCCGGGGGAACTGGGGCCAACGTCCTGACTTTC,CASSAGGTGANVLTF,TRBV11-2,-,TRBJ2-6,-
TGTGCCAGCGGATTATGGGGGGGGACAGGGGGCGAAAAACTGTTTTTT,CASGLWGGTGGEKLFF,TRBV6-8,-,TRBJ1-4,TRBD1
TGCGCCAGCAGCTACAGCCAGACTAGCGGGGGGCACAATGAGCAGTTCTTC,CASSYSQTSGGHNEQFF,TRBV5-1,once,TRBJ2-1,TRBD2
TGTGCCACCAGTGCCGGGACAGGGAACAATGAGCAGTTCTTC,CATSAGTGNNEQFF,TRBV24-1,few,TRBJ2-1,TRBD1
TGTGCCAGCATCCTGGACAGAGAATATGGCTACACCTTC,CASILDREYGYTF,TRBV12-3/TRBV12-4,once,TRBJ1-2,-
TGTGCCAGCAGCCGAACGGGGACAGGGTGGAGGGAAAAACTGTTTTTT,CASSRTGTGWREKLFF,TRBV28,-,TRBJ1-4,TRBD1
TGTGCCAGCAGCCAGAACAGTGAAGCTTTCTTT,CASSQNSEAFF,TRBV7-2,few,TRBJ1-1,-
TGTGCCAGCAGCCTCCTTGGCGGGGGAGAGCGGTACTTC,CASSLLGGGERYF,TRBV7-2,-,TRBJ2-7,TRBD2
TGTGCCAGCAGCGTAGCGGGAGATTTCACAGATACGCAGTATTTT,CASSVAGDFTDTQYF,TRBV9,-,TRBJ2-3,-
TGTGCCAGCGTGGGACAGGCAAATAATTCACCCCTCCACTTT,CASVGQANNSPLHF,TRBV2,-,TRBJ1-6,TRBD1
TGTGCCAGCAGCCCTCGGACGGGAAGAGGATCACCCCTCCACTTT,CASSPRTGRGSPLHF,TRBV9,-,TRBJ1-6,-
TGTGCCAGTAGTATGGCGATTGGGAGTCAGCCCCAGCATTTT,CASSMAIGSQPQHF,TRBV19,-,TRBJ1-5,-
TGTGCCAGCACACCGGGACAGCTTTACGAAAAACTGTTTTTT,CASTPGQLYEKLFF,TRBV19,-,TRBJ1-4,TRBD1
TGTGCCAGCGTAAGGGCGGGGGGTTTTAATGAGCAGTTCTTC,CASVRAGGFNEQFF,TRBV7-2,-,TRBJ2-1,TRBD2
TGTGCCAGCAGCTTTAGGGGGGGTAGAGAGACCCAGTACTTC,CASSFRGGRETQYF,TRBV7-8,few,TRBJ2-5,-
TGTGCCATCAGTGAGTCGACGGCAGGAGGGGAGACCCAGTACTTC,CAISESTAGGETQYF,TRBV10-3,-,TRBJ2-5,-